This passage covers 2 T cell receptor beta chains from one sample sequenced in a study of CD8 T cells in Susac syndrome. Random hexamers were used to reverse transcribe an amount of about 0.5 to 1 ug RNA. TCRdb re-derived calls from the immunoSEQ multiplex PCR reads in MiXCR, one entry per CDR3 protein. This sample has some 190,000 distinct CDR3 sequences; approximately 93% occur once, and the top ten carry around 0.096%. Sequencing input: CD4+ T cells from PBMCs. Receptors originate from a human donor in good health.

In its sample, this clonotype was seen once. This chain connects TRBV4-1 to TRBJ2-3; 16 nucleotides agree with TRBD2. This CDR3 is 15 amino acids long. The germline V gene encodes CDR1 MGHRA and CDR2 YSYEKL. The trim removed 8 bases at V and 4 bases at J, leaving 3 bases unmatched. CDR3 residues: CASAGLAGGADTQYF. DNA for the CDR3: TGCGCCAGCGCGGGACTAGCGGGGGGGGCAGATACGCAGTATTTT.

The chain links TRBV27 to TRBJ1-2, with D possibly TRBD1 on 6 matching bases. This CDR3 is built from 12 residues. Looked up from germline, CDR1 is MNHEY and CDR2 is SMNVEV (reference sequence). The V end lost 6 bases, the J end lost 6 bases, and 11 bases lay between the germline ends. The DNA of the CDR3 is TGTGCCAGCAGGGAGAGGGGGGATGGCTACACCTTC. Translated: CASRERGDGYTF.